The present T cell receptor beta chain was sequenced within a study of T cells in localized non-small cell lung cancer. Study-wide results and limits: A median of 57 clones ranked among the top 100 in tumor appeared in adjacent lung.

A word on this clone: Its antigen remains unidentified.

CDR1 and CDR2 (germline): MNHEY, SVGAGI. V lost 5 bases and J lost 4; bases outside the gene matches: 1. There are 14 residues in the CDR3. Method: immunoSEQ multiplex PCR; TCRdb's copy keeps in-frame clones and lacks some. The sample yields about 20,000 clones, about 89% seen once. This TCR was sampled from a man between 40 and 75 years old with stage II squamous cell lung carcinoma. The chain recombines TRBV6-5 with TRBJ2-7, with 14 bases identical to TRBD2. The material was PBMCs, obtained before any cancer treatment. In DNA, the CDR3 is TGTGCCAGCAGTCGGACTAGCGGGGGGTACGAGCAGTACTTC. Encoded protein: CASSRTSGGYEQYF.